This T cell receptor (beta chain) was sequenced during a study of T cells in Graves' hyperthyroidism and ophthalmopathy. As for the study in general: Peripheral blood was acquired at first diagnosis, ahead of any therapy whatsoever.

The V gene's germline CDR1 is MGHRA and CDR2 YSYEKL. This CDR3 region has 13 residues. The V and J ends lost 3 bases and 4 bases respectively, with 8 bases between them. Amplified regions were TCR beta CDR3 sequences from RNA transcripts. HTBI primers were the set used in a first-round RT-PCR of the TCR CDR3. TCRdb called the multiplex PCR reads again in MiXCR, with one record for every CDR3 protein. The table has 300,000 to 400,000 distinct CDR3 sequences, 15% to 20% seen once. This sequence originates from a woman in her forties or fifties with Graves' hyperthyroidism. This chain connects TRBV4-1 to TRBJ2-3; D gene unclear. The material sequenced was blood. The CDR3: CASSQIMADTQYF. CDR3 DNA: TGCGCCAGCAGCCAGATAATGGCAGATACGCAGTATTTT.